Below, 6 T cell receptor beta chains from the same sample are listed, as sequenced in a study of brain T cells in children with intractable seizures. The time point is: blood from clinic visit 5 months post-surgery; TSC patient then seizure free. The assay was immunoSEQ multiplex PCR, and TCRdb's table has in-frame clones only and misses some. The repertoire has hundreds of thousands of clones, 93% of them found once; the top ten carry 5.7%. The sequencing here drew on peripheral blood, taken roughly 5 months after surgery. These receptor sequences come from a boy under two years old with tuberous sclerosis and intractable seizures.

The chain joins TRBV6-5 to TRBJ1-2, with a possible D match to TRBD1 (5 bases). CDR1 is MNHEY, CDR2 SVGAGI, per germline. Trimming stripped 6 bases from V and 4 bases from J, with 15 bases between. The CDR3 spans 14 residues. Here the CDR3 reads CASSYRDGPYGYTF. CDR3 coding DNA: TGTGCCAGCAGCTACCGGGACGGACCCTATGGCTACACCTTC.

J is TRBJ2-2 and V is TRBV7-8; either TRBD1 or TRBD2 may supply D (6 bases each). The CDR3 runs to 15 residues. Trimming pared 5 bases from V and 8 bases from J, leaving 18 bases between. Germline lookup yields CDR1 SGHVS and CDR2 FQNEAQ. The CDR3 sequence: CASSPAPGARGELFF. For the CDR3, the DNA is TGTGCCAGCAGCCCGGCCCCGGGGGCGAGGGGGGAGCTGTTTTTT.

CDR3 sequence reads: CASSQDEGIDGYTF. Here the CDR3 DNA reads TGCGCCAGCAGCCAAGATGAGGGGATCGATGGCTACACCTTC. The chain links TRBV4-1 to TRBJ1-2; tentative D call: TRBD1 (5 bases). The CDR3 covers 14 residues. Trimming stripped 0 bases from V and 6 bases from J, with 11 bases between. Germline CDR1 is MGHRA and CDR2 is YSYEKL.

J is TRBJ2-2 and V is TRBV3-1 (or the pseudogene TRBV3-2); TRBD1 matches 9 bases. V was clipped by 3 bases and J by 4 bases; unmatched bases: 9. This CDR3 region has 17 residues. CDR1 and CDR2 (germline): LGHDT, YNNKEL (reference sequence). The CDR3 here is CASSHTGTGTSTGELFF. CDR3 coding DNA: TGTGCCAGCAGCCATACCGGGACAGGGACGTCCACCGGGGAGCTGTTTTTT.

The V gene is TRBV28, the J gene TRBJ1-4, with unresolved D. The CDR3 covers 14 residues. From germline, CDR1 is MDHEN and CDR2 SYDVKM. V lost 3 bases, J lost 4 bases, and 9 bases lay in between. Here the CDR3 DNA reads TGTGCCAGCAGTTTCCCGGACCATAATGAAAAACTGTTTTTT. Its translation: CASSFPDHNEKLFF.

In nucleotides, the CDR3 is TGTGCCTGGGCTACAGATACGCAGTATTTT. It codes for CAWATDTQYF. The chain recombines TRBV30 with TRBJ2-3, with D unclear. The length of the CDR3 is 10 residues. V gave up 5 bases and J gave up 3 bases, with 3 bases separating them. Germline V gene data show CDR1 as GTSNPN and CDR2 as SVGIG (reference sequence). Combining the CDR3 with reference TRBV30 and TRBJ2-3 gives the whole variable domain SQTIHQWPATLVQPVGSPLSLECTVEGTSNPNLYWYRQAAGRGLQLLFYSVGIGQISSEVPQNLSASRPQDRQFILSSKKLLLSDSGFYLCAWATDTQYFGPGTRLTVL.